This T cell receptor beta chain was identified in a study of blood T cell repertoires in COVID-19 (dated by TCRdb to 2020 to 2021). Background on the whole study: The collaborator samples originated in the United States, Italy and Spain and spanned the acute and convalescent phases of COVID-19. The prospective study material was composed of cDNA or gDNA derived from T cells, B-cell-depleted T cells, or PBMCs. The dataset comprised deeply sampled blood TCRbeta repertoires from subjects exposed to, actively infected with, or recovered from COVID-19. A freely available public database, intended as a resource for researchers studying the immune response to SARS-CoV-2, is where the repertoires were released. Samples were obtained from the ongoing ImmuneRACE study (first 160 participants) and from some 1,200 subjects provided by 6 global collaborators. Nearly every sample came with metadata listing a de-identified subject ID, COVID-19 status, age in years and sex. Where available, HLA class I and class II types were taken from metadata supplied by the sample provider and were not determined by assay-based typing.

Concerning this clone itself: Its antigen has not been determined. At one of its ends the junction is not consistent with the germline gene, which may arise from a read error.

Whole blood was collected in K2EDTA tubes by collaborating institutions according to the institutions' own protocols. For TCRbeta analysis, collaborators shipped samples in one of three forms: frozen whole blood, isolated PBMCs, or DNA extracted from either of those sample types. What the work shows at the level of the full study, not this receptor alone: How much clinical and demographic metadata was included differed by source and by participant, and the metadata was provided uncurated.

The germline V gene (reference sequence) gives CDR1 as LGHDT and CDR2 as YNNKEL. Measured from the cysteine to the phenylalanine, the CDR3 is 11 residues long. Just the 33-base CDR3 DNA is kept, in frame starting at base 1. TCRbeta CDR3 regions were amplified from genomic DNA by means of the immunoSEQ Assay, a bias-controlled multiplex PCR. The study's processing was this. The number of nucleated cells in each sample was estimated from the amplification of reference gene primers within the assay. Sequence reads were collapsed and filtered to measure the absolute abundance of every unique TCRbeta CDR3 rearrangement. Productive Simpson clonality was computed per sample as the square root of Simpson's diversity index over productive rearrangements. TCRdb stores this immuneACCESS table with in-frame sequences only. Part of the clones is absent; in the studies checked, under half of the shortfall reflects unresolved V genes, and no reason is known for the rest. The DNA was the basis for D and trimming; V, J and clone size are from that table. This sample holds over 150,000 clones; roughly 79% were observed only once. 6.9% of the sample belongs to the ten largest clones.

The chain couples TRBV3-1 (or the pseudogene TRBV3-2) to TRBJ2-1; the D gene is possibly TRBD2, with 6 bases matching. The sequence was collected from a human donor with acute or convalescent COVID-19. The donor label of this sample is uncertain. What was sequenced was peripheral blood. CDR3 reads: CASSQGLDSLF. DNA sequence: TGTGCCAGCAGCCAAGGACTAGATTCCCTCTTC.